The source of this TCR beta chain is a study of PD-L1 blockade in urothelial cancer. Background on the study: Counts from blood samples showed a median of roughly 150,000 T cells.

The time point is: pretreatment peripheral blood. As for this clone: Its antigen is unidentified.

Study-wide points: Durable benefit accompanied greater 3-week expansion of tumor-associated blood clones.

CDR3 size: 15 residues. Germline assignment: CDR1 SGDLS and CDR2 YYNGEE. V gave up 4 bases and J gave up 7 bases; unmatched junction bases: 6. The table came from immunoSEQ multiplex PCR; TCRdb's copy has only in-frame clones and leaves some out. The table includes approximately 50,000 clones, around 80% detected once. Sequencing used PBMCs, obtained around atezolizumab (anti-PD-L1) treatment. The chain couples TRBV9 to TRBJ1-4, with 11 bases that match TRBD1. The clonotype originates from a man in his 70s with urothelial cancer. CDR3 DNA sequence: TGTGCCAGCAGCTCGACCGGGACAGGGGGTGAAAAACTGTTTTTT. It codes for CASSSTGTGGEKLFF.